In this sample, the clone carrying this T cell receptor (beta chain) turned up a few times. The target antigen is unknown. The CDR3 extends 3 residues past the end of the read, so its final part is completed from the germline J gene. The sample originates from a study of T cell clonality in common variable immunodeficiency. The study, taken as a whole, reports: Compared with controls, CVID subjects had fewer shared TCRbeta clones. Fewer deletions and N-nucleotide insertions were reportedly seen in common variable immunodeficiency TCR beta sequences.

The CDR3 runs to 16 residues. From germline, CDR1 is SGHTA and CDR2 FQGNSA. Trimming took 0 bases from V and 2 from J, leaving 12 bases between them. Sequencing input was equivalent genomic DNA from CVID and controls. Using immunoSEQ multiplex PCR, the repertoire was profiled, and TCRdb retains in-frame clones only, with some absent. The sample shows 50,000 to 60,000 clones, none of them appearing just once. The sequencing sample was made of peripheral blood mononuclear cells. The receptor was derived from a person aged 18 to 75 in good health. The genes are TRBV7-2 and TRBJ2-3; possibly TRBD2 for D (6 bases). The CDR3 loop is CASSLAGTRLTDTQYF. The CDR3 DNA, read in part, is TGTGCCAGCAGCTTAGCCGGGACTCGACTCACAGATACG.